One and the same sample provided the 4 T cell receptor beta chains below, sequenced in a study of OX40 agonist ivuxolimab in advanced cancers. Some clones are missing from TCRdb's copy, which holds only in-frame ones; the method was immunoSEQ multiplex PCR. The sample has roughly 62,000 clones, about 85% seen once. The sample here was CD4+ or CD8+ T cells sorted from blood, taken in a trial of the OX40 agonist ivuxolimab. These receptors all come from an adult with an advanced solid tumor such as melanoma, head and neck, liver or kidney cancer.

This clone has just a few counts. The V call is TRBV7-2, the J call TRBJ2-5; 8 bases align to TRBD2. The CDR3 loop spans 16 amino acids. CDR1 SGHTA and CDR2 FQGNSA come from the germline V gene. V was pared by 5 bases and J by 5 bases, with 13 bases of the junction left unmatched. The CDR3 DNA reads as TGTGCCAGCAGCCAGCTGGGGCGGGGGGCCAGGGAGACCCAGTACTTC. It is translated as CASSQLGRGARETQYF.

The rearrangement joins TRBV4-1 to TRBJ2-5, with 12 bases lining up with TRBD1. The V gene end was trimmed by 4 bases and the J gene end by 2 bases; junction bases not matched to a gene: 5. The CDR3 runs 16 residues. Germline V CDR1 and CDR2: MGHRA, YSYEKL. The CDR3 here is CASSPRDRGPQETQYF. In DNA form, the CDR3 reads TGCGCCAGCAGCCCGCGGGACAGGGGGCCTCAAGAGACCCAGTACTTC.

The gene calls are TRBV23-1 and TRBJ2-7; D gene unclear. TRBV23-1 is an open reading frame, and its role is uncertain. Trimming removed 3 bases from V and 7 bases from J, with 7 bases in between. CDR3 length equals 11 residues. CDR3 sequence reads: CASSQPLEQYF. In nucleotides, the CDR3 is TGCGCCAGCAGTCAGCCCTTGGAGCAGTACTTC.

This clone came up once. The chain is built from TRBV28 and TRBJ1-2, with TRBD1 as a possible D gene (6 bases). This CDR3 has 13 residues. V was shortened by 3 bases and J by 2 bases, with 7 bases between the two germline ends. From germline, CDR1 is MDHEN and CDR2 SYDVKM. The CDR3 reads CASSFDRNYGYTF. CDR3 coding DNA: TGTGCCAGCAGTTTCGACAGGAACTATGGCTACACCTTC.